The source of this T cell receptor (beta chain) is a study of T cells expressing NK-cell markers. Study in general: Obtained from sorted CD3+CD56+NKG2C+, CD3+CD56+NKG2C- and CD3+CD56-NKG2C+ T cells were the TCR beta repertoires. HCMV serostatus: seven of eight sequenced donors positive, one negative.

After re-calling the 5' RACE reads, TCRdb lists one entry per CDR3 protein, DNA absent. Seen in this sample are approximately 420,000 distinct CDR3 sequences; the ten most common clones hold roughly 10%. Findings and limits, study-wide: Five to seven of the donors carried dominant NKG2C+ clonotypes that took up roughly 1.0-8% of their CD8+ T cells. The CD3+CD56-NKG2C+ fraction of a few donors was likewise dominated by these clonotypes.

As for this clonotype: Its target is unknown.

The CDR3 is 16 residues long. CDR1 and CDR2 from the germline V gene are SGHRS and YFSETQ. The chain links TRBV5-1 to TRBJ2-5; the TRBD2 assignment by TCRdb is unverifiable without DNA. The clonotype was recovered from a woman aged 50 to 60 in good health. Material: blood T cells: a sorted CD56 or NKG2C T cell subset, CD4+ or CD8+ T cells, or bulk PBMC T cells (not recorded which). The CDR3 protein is CASKNLAGGGGETQYF.